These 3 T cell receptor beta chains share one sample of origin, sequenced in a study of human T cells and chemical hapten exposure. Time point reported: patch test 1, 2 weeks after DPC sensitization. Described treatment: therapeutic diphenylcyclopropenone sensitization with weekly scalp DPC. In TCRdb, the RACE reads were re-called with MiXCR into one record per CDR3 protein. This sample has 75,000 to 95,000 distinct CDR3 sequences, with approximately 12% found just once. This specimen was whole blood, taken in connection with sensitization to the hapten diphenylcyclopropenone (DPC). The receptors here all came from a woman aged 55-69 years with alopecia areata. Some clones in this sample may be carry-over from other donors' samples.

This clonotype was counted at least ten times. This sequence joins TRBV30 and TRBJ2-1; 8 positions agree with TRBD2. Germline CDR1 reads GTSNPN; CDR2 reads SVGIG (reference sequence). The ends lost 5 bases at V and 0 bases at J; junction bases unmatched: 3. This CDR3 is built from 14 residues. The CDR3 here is CAWESGSSYNEQFF. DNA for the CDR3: TGTGCCTGGGAAAGCGGGAGCTCCTACAATGAGCAGTTCTTC.

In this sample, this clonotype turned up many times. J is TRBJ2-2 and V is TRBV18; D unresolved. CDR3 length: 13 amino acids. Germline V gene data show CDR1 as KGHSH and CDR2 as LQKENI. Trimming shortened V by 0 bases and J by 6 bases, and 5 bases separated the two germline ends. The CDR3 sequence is CASSPPFPGELFF. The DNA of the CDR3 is TGTGCCAGCTCACCACCGTTCCCCGGGGAGCTGTTTTTT.

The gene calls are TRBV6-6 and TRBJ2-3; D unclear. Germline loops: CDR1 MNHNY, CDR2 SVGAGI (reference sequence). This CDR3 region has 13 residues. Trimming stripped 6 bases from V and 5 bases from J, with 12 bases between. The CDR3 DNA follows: TGTGCCAGCAGCCCACCCGAGGTAGATACGCAGTATTTT. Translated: CASSPPEVDTQYF.